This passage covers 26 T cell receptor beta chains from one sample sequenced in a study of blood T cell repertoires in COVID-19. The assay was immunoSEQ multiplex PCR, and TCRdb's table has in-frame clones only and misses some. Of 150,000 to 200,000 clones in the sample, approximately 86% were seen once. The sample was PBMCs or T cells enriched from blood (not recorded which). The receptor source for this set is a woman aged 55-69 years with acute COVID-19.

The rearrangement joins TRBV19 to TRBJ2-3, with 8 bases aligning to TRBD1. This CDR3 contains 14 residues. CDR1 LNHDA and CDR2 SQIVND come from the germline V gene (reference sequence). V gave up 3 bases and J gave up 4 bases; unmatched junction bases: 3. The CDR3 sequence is CASSMGQASDTQYF. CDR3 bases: TGTGCCAGTAGTATGGGACAGGCGTCAGATACGCAGTATTTT.

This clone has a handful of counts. The CDR3 region is CASSKGQNTGELFF. CDR3 bases: TGTGCCAGCAGCAAAGGACAGAACACCGGGGAGCTGTTTTTT. The V call is TRBV7-7, the J call TRBJ2-2, with D perhaps matching TRBD1 (5 bases). Trimming took off 5 bases at V and 1 base at J, with 8 bases between the two ends. The CDR3 runs 14 residues. Germline V gene lookup returns CDR1 SSHAT and CDR2 FNYEAQ (reference sequence).

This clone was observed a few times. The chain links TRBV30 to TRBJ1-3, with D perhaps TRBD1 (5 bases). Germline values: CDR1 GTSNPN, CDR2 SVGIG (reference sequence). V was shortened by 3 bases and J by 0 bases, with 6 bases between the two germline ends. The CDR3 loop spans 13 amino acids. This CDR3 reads CAWSRDSGNTIYF. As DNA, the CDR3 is TGTGCCTGGAGCAGGGACTCTGGAAACACCATATATTTT.

The CDR3 DNA reads TGTGCCAGCGGGGGGATGGATAATGAAAAACTGTTTTTT. This encodes CASGGMDNEKLFF. V gene TRBV7-9 combines with J gene TRBJ1-4; a weak D match, TRBD1 (5 bases). The germline gives CDR1 SEHNR, CDR2 FQNEAQ (reference sequence). CDR3 length equals 13 residues. V lost 8 bases and J 4 bases, leaving 11 bases between the germline ends.

The CDR3 sequence is CASSGDSLTGYTF. Written as DNA, the CDR3 is TGTGCCAGCAGCGGGGACAGCCTGACGGGCTACACCTTC. V usage is TRBV7-2 and J usage is TRBJ1-2, with 7 bases aligning to TRBD1. Germline values: CDR1 SGHTA, CDR2 FQGNSA. The V gene end was trimmed by 5 bases and the J gene end by 8 bases; junction bases not matched to a gene: 8. The CDR3 is made up of 13 amino acids.

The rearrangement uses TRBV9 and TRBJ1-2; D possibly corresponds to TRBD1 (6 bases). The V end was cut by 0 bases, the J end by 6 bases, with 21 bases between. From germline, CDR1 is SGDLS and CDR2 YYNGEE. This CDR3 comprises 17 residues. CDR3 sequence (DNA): TGTGCCAGCAGCGTAGCTACCCGGCCTAGGGGGAAGGATGGCTACACCTTC. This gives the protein CASSVATRPRGKDGYTF. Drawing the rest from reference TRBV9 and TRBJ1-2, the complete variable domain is DSGVTQTPKHLITATGQRVTLRCSPRSGDLSVYWYQQSLDQGLQFLIQYYNGEERAKGNILERFSAQQFPDLHSELNLSSLELGDSALYFCASSVATRPRGKDGYTFGSGTRLTVV.

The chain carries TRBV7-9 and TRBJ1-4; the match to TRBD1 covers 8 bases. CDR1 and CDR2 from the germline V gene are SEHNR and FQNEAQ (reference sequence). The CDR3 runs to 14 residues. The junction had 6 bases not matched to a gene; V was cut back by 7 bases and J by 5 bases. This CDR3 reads CASKRTGSNEKLFF. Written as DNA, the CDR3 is TGTGCCAGCAAGAGGACAGGGAGCAATGAAAAACTGTTTTTT.

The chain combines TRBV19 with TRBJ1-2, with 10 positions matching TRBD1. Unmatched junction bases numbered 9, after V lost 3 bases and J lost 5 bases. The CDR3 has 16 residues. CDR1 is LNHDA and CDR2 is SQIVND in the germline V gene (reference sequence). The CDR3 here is CASSMGQGSPSYGYTF. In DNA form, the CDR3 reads TGTGCCAGTAGTATGGGACAGGGGTCTCCGTCGTATGGCTACACCTTC.

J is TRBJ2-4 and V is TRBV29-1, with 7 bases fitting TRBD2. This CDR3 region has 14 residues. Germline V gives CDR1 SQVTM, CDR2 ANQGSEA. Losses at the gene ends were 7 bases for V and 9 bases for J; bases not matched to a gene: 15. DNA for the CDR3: TGCAGCGCGAGAGGGGAGGCAGCGGGGCCCATTCAGTACTTC. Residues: CSARGEAAGPIQYF.

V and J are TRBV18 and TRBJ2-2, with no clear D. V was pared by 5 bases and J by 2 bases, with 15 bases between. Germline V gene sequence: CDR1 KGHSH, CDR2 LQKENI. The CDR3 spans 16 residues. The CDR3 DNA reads TGTGCCAGCTCATCGAATATGGCCAGAAACACCGGGGAGCTGTTTTTT. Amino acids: CASSSNMARNTGELFF.

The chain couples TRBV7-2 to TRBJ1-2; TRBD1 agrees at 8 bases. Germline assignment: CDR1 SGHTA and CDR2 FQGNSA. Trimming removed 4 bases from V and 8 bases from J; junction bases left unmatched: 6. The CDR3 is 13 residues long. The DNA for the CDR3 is TGTGCCAGCAGCTCCGGACAGGGCTTGGGCTACACCTTC. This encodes CASSSGQGLGYTF.

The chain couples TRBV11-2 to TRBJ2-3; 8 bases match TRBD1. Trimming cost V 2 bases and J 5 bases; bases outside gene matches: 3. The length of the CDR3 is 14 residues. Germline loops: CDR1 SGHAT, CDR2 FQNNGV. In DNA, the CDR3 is TGTGCCAGCAGCTTAACAGGGGGGAGAGATACGCAGTATTTT. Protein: CASSLTGGRDTQYF. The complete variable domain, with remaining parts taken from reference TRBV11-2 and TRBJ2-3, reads EAGVAQSPRYKIIEKRQSVAFWCNPISGHATLYWYQQILGQGPKLLIQFQNNGVVDDSQLPKDRFSAERLKGVDSTLKIQPAKLEDSAVYLCASSLTGGRDTQYFGPGTRLTVL.

The CDR3 bases are TGTGCCAGTAGTCTTTACAGGGGCCTTAACACTGAAGCTTTCTTT. Its protein product is CASSLYRGLNTEAFF. The J gene is TRBJ1-1, the V gene TRBV19; 7 nucleotides agree with TRBD1. Per the germline V gene, CDR1 is LNHDA and CDR2 is SQIVND (reference sequence). Trimming at V came to 5 bases and at J to 2 bases, leaving 8 bases not matched to a gene. The CDR3 extends over 15 amino acids.

The CDR3 nucleotides are TGTGCCAGTAGTATCAGAACCCAGGGTCTGCATCAGCCCCAGCATTTT. Translating it yields CASSIRTQGLHQPQHF. The chain recombines TRBV19 with TRBJ1-5; maybe TRBD1 (5 bases). The germline CDR1 and CDR2 sequences are LNHDA and SQIVND (reference sequence). This CDR3 is 16 amino acids long. Trimming shortened V by 3 bases and J by 5 bases, and 17 bases separated the two germline ends.

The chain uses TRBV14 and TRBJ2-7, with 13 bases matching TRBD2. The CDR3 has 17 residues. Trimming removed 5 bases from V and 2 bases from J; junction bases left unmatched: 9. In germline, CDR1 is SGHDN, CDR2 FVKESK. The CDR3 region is CASSWTSGGSIPYEQYV. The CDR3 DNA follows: TGTGCCAGCAGCTGGACTAGCGGGGGATCCATCCCCTACGAGCAGTACGTC.

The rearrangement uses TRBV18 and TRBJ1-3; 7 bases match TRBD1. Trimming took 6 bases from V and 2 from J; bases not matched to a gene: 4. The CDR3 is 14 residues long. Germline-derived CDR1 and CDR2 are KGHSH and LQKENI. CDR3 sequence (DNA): TGTGCCAGCTCTCGCGGACAGGCTGGAAACACCATATATTTT. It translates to CASSRGQAGNTIYF.

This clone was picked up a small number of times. In DNA form, the CDR3 reads TGTGCCAGCAGCGGGCCCAACCTTTATGGCTACACCTTC. Its translation: CASSGPNLYGYTF. This chain joins TRBV7-9 and TRBJ1-2; D is unclear. CDR1 and CDR2 (germline): SEHNR, FQNEAQ (reference sequence). Trimming took 5 bases from V and 5 from J, leaving 12 bases between them. The CDR3 loop spans 13 amino acids.

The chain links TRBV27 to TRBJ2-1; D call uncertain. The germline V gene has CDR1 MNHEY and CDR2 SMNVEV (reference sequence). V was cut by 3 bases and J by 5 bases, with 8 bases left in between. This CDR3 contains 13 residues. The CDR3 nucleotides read TGTGCCAGCAGTTTTAGTACCGACAATGAGCAGTTCTTC. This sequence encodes CASSFSTDNEQFF.

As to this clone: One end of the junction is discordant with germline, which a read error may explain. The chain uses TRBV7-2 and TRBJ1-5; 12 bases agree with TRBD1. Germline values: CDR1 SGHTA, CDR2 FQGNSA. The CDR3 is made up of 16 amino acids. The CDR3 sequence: CASSQSGTGGNQPQHF. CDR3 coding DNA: TGTGCCAGCAGCCAGTCCGGGACAGGGGGCAACCAGCCCCAGCATTTT.

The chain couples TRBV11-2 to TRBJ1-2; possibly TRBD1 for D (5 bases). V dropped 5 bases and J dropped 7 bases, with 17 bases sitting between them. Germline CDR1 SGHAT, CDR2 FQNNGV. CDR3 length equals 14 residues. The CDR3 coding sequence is TGTGCCAGCAGCCCGCAAGGGGTAATCAGTGGCTACACCTTC. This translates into CASSPQGVISGYTF.

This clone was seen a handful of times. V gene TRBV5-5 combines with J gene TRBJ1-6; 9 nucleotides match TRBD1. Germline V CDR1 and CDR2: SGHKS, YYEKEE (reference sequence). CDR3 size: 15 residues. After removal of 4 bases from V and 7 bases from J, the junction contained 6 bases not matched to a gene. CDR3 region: CASSMGQGGNSPLHF. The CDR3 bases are TGTGCCAGCAGCATGGGACAGGGTGGGAATTCACCCCTCCACTTT.

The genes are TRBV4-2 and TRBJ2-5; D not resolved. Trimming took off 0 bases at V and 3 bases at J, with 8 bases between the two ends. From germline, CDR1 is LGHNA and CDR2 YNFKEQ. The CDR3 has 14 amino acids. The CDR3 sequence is CASSQEAAEETQYF. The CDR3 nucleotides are TGTGCCAGCAGCCAAGAAGCTGCCGAAGAGACCCAGTACTTC.

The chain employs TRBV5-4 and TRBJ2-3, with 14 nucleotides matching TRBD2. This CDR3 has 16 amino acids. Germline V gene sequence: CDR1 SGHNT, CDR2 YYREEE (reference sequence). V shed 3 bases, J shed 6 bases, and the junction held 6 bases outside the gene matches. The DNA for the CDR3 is TGTGCCAGCAGCTCGGGACTAGCGGGGGTCGGGGATACGCAGTATTTT. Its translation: CASSSGLAGVGDTQYF.

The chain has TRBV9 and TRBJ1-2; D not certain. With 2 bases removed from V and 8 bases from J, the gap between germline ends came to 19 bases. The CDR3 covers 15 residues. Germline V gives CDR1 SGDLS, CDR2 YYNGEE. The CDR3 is CASSVHSLDAGGYTF. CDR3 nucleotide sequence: TGTGCCAGCAGCGTCCACAGCCTCGACGCGGGCGGCTACACCTTC.

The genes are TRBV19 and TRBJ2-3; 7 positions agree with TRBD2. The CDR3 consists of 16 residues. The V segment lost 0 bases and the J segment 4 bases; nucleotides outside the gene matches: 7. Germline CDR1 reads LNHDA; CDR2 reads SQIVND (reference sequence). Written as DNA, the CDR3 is TGTGCCAGTAGTATAGAGGGGACTACTTTGGCAGATACGCAGTATTTT. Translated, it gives CASSIEGTTLADTQYF.

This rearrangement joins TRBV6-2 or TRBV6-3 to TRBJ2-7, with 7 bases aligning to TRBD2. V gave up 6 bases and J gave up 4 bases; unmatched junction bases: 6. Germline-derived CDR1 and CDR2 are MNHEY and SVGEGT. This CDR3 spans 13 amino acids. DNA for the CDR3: TGTGCCAGCAGCCCCACTAGCGTTTACGAGCAGTACTTC. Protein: CASSPTSVYEQYF.